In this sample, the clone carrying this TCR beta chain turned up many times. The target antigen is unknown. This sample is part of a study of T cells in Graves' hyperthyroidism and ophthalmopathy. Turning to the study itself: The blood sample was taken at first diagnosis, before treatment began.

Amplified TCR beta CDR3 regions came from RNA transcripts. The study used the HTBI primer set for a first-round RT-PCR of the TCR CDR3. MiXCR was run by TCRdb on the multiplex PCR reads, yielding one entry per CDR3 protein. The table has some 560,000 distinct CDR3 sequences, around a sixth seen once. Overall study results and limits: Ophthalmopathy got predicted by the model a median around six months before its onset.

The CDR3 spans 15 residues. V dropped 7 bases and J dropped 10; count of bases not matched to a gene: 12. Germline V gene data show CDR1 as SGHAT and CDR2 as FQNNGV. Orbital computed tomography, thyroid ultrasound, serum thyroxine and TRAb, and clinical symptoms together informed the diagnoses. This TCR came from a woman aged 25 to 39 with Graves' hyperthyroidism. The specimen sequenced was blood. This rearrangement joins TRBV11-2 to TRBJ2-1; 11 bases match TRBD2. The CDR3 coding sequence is TGTGCCAGCACCGGGACTAGCGGCCCAATAGGAGAGCAGTTCTTC. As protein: CASTGTSGPIGEQFF.